This TCR beta chain was retrieved from a study of patients and donors after allogeneic stem cell transplantation. This clonotype appeared a few times. In TCRdb, the RT-PCR reads were re-called with MiXCR into one record per CDR3 protein. Among some 880,000 distinct CDR3 sequences, 15% to 20% were seen once, and the ten largest hold 5.5% to 6.5%. The germline gives CDR1 SEHNR, CDR2 FQNEAQ (reference sequence). Trimming took 5 bases from V and 4 from J; bases not matched to a gene: 12. This CDR3 comprises 16 residues. The source of this sequence is a human donor who was either an allogeneic HSCT recipient or a stem cell or donor lymphocyte infusion donor (not recorded which). It is not recorded whose cells these are; they may come from a transplant donor. The chain combines TRBV7-9 with TRBJ2-7; TRBD1 matches at 9 bases. The specimen was blood, either unsorted or a sorted T cell fraction (not recorded which). CDR3 loop: CASSQTPGQGKYEQYF. CDR3 coding DNA: TGTGCCAGCAGCCAAACACCGGGACAGGGTAAATACGAGCAGTACTTC.